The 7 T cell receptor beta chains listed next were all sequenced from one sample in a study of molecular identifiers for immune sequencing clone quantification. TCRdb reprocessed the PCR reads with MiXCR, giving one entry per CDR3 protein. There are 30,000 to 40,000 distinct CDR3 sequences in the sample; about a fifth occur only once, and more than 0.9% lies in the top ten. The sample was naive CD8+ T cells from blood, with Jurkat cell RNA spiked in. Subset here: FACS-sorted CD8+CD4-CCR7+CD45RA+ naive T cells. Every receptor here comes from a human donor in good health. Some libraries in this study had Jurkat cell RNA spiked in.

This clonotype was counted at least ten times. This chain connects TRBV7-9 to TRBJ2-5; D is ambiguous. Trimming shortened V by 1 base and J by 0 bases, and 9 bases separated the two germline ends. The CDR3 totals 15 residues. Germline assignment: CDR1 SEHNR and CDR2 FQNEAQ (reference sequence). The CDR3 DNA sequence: TGTGCCAGCAGCTTAGTGATGGGGTACCAAGAGACCCAGTACTTC. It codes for CASSLVMGYQETQYF.

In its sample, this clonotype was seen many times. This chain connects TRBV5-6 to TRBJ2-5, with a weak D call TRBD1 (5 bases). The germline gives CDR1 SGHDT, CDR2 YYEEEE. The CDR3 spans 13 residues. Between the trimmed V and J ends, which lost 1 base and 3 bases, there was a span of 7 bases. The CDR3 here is CASSLKGKETQYF. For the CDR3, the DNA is TGTGCCAGCAGCTTGAAGGGGAAAGAGACCCAGTACTTC. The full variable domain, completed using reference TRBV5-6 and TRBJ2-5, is DAGVTQSPTHLIKTRGQQVTLRCSPKSGHDTVSWYQQALGQGPQFIFQYYEEEERQRGNFPDRFSGHQFPNYSSELNVNALLLGDSALYLCASSLKGKETQYFGPGTRLLVL.

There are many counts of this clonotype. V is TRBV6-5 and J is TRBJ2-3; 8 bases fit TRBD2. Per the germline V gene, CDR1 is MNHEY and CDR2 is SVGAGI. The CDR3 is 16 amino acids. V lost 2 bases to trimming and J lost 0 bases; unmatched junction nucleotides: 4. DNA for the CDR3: TGTGCCAGCAGTTACGGGGGCGGGGGGAGCACAGATACGCAGTATTTT. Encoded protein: CASSYGGGGSTDTQYF.

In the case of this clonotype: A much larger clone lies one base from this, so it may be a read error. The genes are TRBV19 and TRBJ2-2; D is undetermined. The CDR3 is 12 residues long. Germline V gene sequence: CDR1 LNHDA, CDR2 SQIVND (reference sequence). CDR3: CVSSIVPGELFF. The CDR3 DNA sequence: TGTGTCAGTAGTATAGTCCCCGGGGAGCTGTTTTTT. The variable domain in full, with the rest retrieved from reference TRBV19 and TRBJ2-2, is DGGITQSPKYLFRKEGQNVTLSCEQNLNHDAMYWYRQDPGQGLRLIYYSQIVNDFQKGDIAEGYSVSREKKESFPLTVTSAQKNPTAFYLCVSSIVPGELFFGEGSRLTVL.

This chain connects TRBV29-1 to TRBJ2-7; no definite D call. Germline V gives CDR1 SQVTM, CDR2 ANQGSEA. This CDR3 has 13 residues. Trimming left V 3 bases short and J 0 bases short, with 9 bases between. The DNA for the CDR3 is TGCAGCGTTGAGGGCGAGAGCTCCTACGAGCAGTACTTC. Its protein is CSVEGESSYEQYF.

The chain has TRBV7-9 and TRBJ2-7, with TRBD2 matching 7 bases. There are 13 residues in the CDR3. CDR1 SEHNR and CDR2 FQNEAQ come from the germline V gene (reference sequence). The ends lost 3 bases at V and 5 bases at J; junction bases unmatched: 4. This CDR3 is CASSFSGRDEQYF. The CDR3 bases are TGTGCCAGCAGCTTTTCAGGGAGGGACGAGCAGTACTTC.

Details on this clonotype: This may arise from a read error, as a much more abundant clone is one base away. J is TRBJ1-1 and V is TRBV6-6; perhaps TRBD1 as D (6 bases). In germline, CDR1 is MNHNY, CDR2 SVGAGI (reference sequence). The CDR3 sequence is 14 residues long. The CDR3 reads CASNEGAGDTGAFF. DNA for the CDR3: TGTGCCAGCAACGAGGGAGCGGGGGACACTGGAGCTTTCTTT.